The next 3 T cell receptor beta chains were all read from a single sample in a study of blood T cell repertoires in COVID-19. TCRdb's table, derived via immunoSEQ multiplex PCR, lists solely in-frame clones and lacks some. The table shows 340,000 or so clones, with approximately 86% occurring only once. Sequencing was carried out using PBMCs or T cells enriched from blood (not recorded which). The receptors were sampled from a woman between 40 and 50 years old with acute COVID-19.

This chain links TRBV4-3 with TRBJ2-2, with TRBD1 matching 7 bases. The CDR3 runs 17 residues. Unmatched junction bases numbered 11, after V lost 0 bases and J lost 7 bases. The germline gives CDR1 LGHNA, CDR2 YSLEER. Here the CDR3 DNA reads TGCGCCAGCAGCCAAGACCAGGGGGTTCGAGGACGCGGGGAGCTGTTTTTT. The encoded protein is CASSQDQGVRGRGELFF.

V gene TRBV27 combines with J gene TRBJ1-5; TRBD1 matches 9 bases. Germline CDR1 MNHEY, CDR2 SMNVEV (reference sequence). This CDR3 spans 16 amino acids. The junction had 8 bases not matched to a gene; V was cut back by 4 bases and J by 4 bases. Here the CDR3 reads CASSYTGTGKNQPQHF. The CDR3 DNA sequence: TGTGCCAGCAGTTATACCGGGACAGGGAAAAATCAGCCCCAGCATTTT.

The chain is built from TRBV10-3 and TRBJ2-1; 10 positions match TRBD2. Germline CDR1 reads ENHRY; CDR2 reads SYGVKD. Unmatched junction bases numbered 8, after V lost 0 bases and J lost 6 bases. The CDR3 loop spans 17 amino acids. CDR3 protein: CAISESGGLASINEQFF. DNA of the CDR3: TGTGCCATCAGTGAGTCCGGGGGACTAGCGTCTATCAATGAGCAGTTCTTC.